Described below is a single T cell receptor beta chain sequence and its context. Its antigen remains unknown. The sample belongs to a study of glioma-infiltrating T cells after dendritic cell vaccination. The overall study: Autologous tumor lysate was loaded overnight onto monocyte-derived dendritic cells grown about 7 days with IL-4 and GM-CSF.

Germline-derived CDR1 and CDR2 are SGHKS and YYEKEE (reference sequence). Trimming shortened V by 0 bases and J by 0 bases, and 4 bases separated the two germline ends. CDR3 length equals 14 residues. Amplification used 60 V beta primers and 13 J beta primers. TCRdb's table, derived via immunoSEQ multiplex PCR, lists solely in-frame clones and lacks some. The data show 75,000 to 95,000 clones, around 87% seen once. As to time point: after dendritic cell vaccination, including at tumor progression/relapse. Isocitrate dehydrogenase mutation was absent in all glioblastoma patients. Notes on the study in general: Survival was not directly related to TCR clonality in these patients.

The sequence derives from a human donor with glioblastoma. V and J are TRBV5-5 and TRBJ1-5; D is unclear. The sample consisted of blood, taken after dendritic cell vaccination. CDR3 DNA: TGTGCCAGCAGCTTGGTAGATAGCAATCAGCCCCAGCATTTT. This sequence encodes CASSLVDSNQPQHF.